This record looks at one T cell receptor beta chain sequence and its context. What it recognizes is unknown. This specimen comes from a study of cytomegalovirus exposure and HLA in healthy donors. Findings of the study overall: In vitro data verified a few CMV-associated chains as specific for CMV antigens. Previously analyzed data showed that most TCR beta V segments were productive at a frequency of about 87% or about 30%. Later analysis suggested most CMV-associated TCR beta chains were HLA-restricted.

The PCR used 60 Vbeta and 13 Jbeta primers. This table comes from immunoSEQ multiplex PCR, and its TCRdb copy is limited to in-frame clones, with some not included. The sample lists 100,000 to 120,000 clones, over 60% seen once, with roughly 1.2% in the top ten. This CDR3 is 13 amino acids long. V lost 4 bases and J 3 bases, leaving 10 bases between the germline ends. Germline CDR1 LGHNA, CDR2 YNFKEQ. V gene TRBV4-2 combines with J gene TRBJ2-7, with D tentatively TRBD2 (5 bases). This receptor was taken from a woman aged 25 to 39 in good health and CMV-seronegative. The specimen was PBMCs. CDR3 coding DNA: TGTGCCAGCAGCCCATGGGAGAACTACGAGCAGTACTTC. Translation: CASSPWENYEQYF.